Listed below are T cell receptor beta chains from one sample, sequenced in a study of blood T cell repertoires in COVID-19. Profiling relied on immunoSEQ multiplex PCR, and the TCRdb table lists in-frame clones only, not all of them. Of a few hundred thousand clones listed, approximately 88% are singletons. Sequenced material: peripheral blood. Receptor source: a woman aged 30 to 39 with acute or convalescent COVID-19. Each CDR3 is given with its conserved first and last residue. A D gene is named only where the DNA matches it firmly.

J gene	D gene	V gene	CDR3 DNA	CDR3 protein
TRBJ2-1	-	TRBV10-2	TGCGCCAGCAGTGTCCAGGGGCTAGGCAATGAGCAGTTCTTC	CASSVQGLGNEQFF
TRBJ2-7	-	TRBV5-1	TGCGCCAGCAGCTTGAGAGCGCCCGGCGAGCAGTACTTC	CASSLRAPGEQYF
TRBJ1-1	-	TRBV6-5	TGTGCCAGCACGGGCAGGGCCACTGAAGCTTTCTTT	CASTGRATEAFF
TRBJ2-1	TRBD2	TRBV15	TGTGCCACCAGCAGAGGAGTTAGCGGGAGCCCTACGAATGAGCAGTTCTTC	CATSRGVSGSPTNEQFF
TRBJ1-1	-	TRBV27	TGTGCCAGCAGTTCTTGGGCCAGGGTGAACACTGAAGCTTTCTTT	CASSSWARVNTEAFF
TRBJ2-3	TRBD2	TRBV27	TGTGCCAGCAGTTTACGCGGGAGACCCACAGATACGCAGTATTTT	CASSLRGRPTDTQYF
TRBJ2-2	TRBD2	TRBV14	TGTGCCAGCAGCCATACTAGCGGCGGGAGAGGTAACACCGGGGAGCTGTTTTTT	CASSHTSGGRGNTGELFF
TRBJ2-7	-	TRBV4-3	TGCGCCAGCAGCCAAGGACTGGGCTACGAGCAGTACTTC	CASSQGLGYEQYF
TRBJ1-2	TRBD1	TRBV5-6	TGTGCCAGCAGTATCAGGGGGGACTATGGCTACACCTTC	CASSIRGDYGYTF
TRBJ2-7	TRBD2	TRBV3-1/TRBV3-2	TGTGCCAGCAGCCGAGCTAGCGGAGGAGTTTACGAGCAGTACTTC	CASSRASGGVYEQYF
TRBJ2-1	TRBD1	TRBV6-5	TGTGCCAGCAGTTCGGGACAGGAGCAGTTCTTC	CASSSGQEQFF
TRBJ2-7	TRBD1	TRBV6-5	TGTGCCAGCAGTAGGACAGGGTTCTTCGAGCAGTACTTC	CASSRTGFFEQYF